Each of the 5 T cell receptor beta chains below was sequenced from the same sample in a study of T cell repertoires in cytomegalovirus infection. One entry per CDR3 protein, called by TCRdb with MiXCR from the reads. The table includes under 300,000 distinct CDR3 sequences, more than 15% detected once. Material for sequencing was CD8+ T cells from PBMCs. Receptor source: a human donor in good health (CMV status not recorded). Some clones in this sample may be carry-over from other donors' samples.

This clonotype was counted at least ten times. This chain links TRBV12-5 with TRBJ2-1, with 10 positions matching TRBD2. From germline, CDR1 is LGHNT and CDR2 FRNRAP. Trimming at V came to 8 bases and at J to 8 bases, leaving 9 bases not matched to a gene. The CDR3 has 14 residues. The CDR3: CASNQAGGVDEQFF. CDR3 bases: TGTGCTAGTAACCAAGCGGGGGGGGTGGATGAGCAGTTCTTC.

This clonotype was picked up a small number of times. V and J are TRBV28 and TRBJ2-5, with D possibly being TRBD2 (6 bases). Germline-derived CDR1 and CDR2 are MDHEN and SYDVKM. The V and J ends lost 2 bases and 0 bases respectively, with 16 bases between them. The CDR3 runs to 17 residues. CDR3 sequence reads: CASSLTRPGDHQETQYF. In DNA form, the CDR3 reads TGTGCCAGCAGTTTAACTCGGCCGGGGGATCACCAAGAGACCCAGTACTTC.

This clonotype has a count of ten or more. The rearrangement uses TRBV7-2 and TRBJ1-6; maybe TRBD1 (5 bases). The CDR3 is made up of 13 amino acids. Trimming removed 5 bases at V and 8 bases at J, with 10 bases between. Germline-derived CDR1 and CDR2 are SGHTA and FQGNSA. CDR3 coding DNA: TGTGCCAGCAGCCCCTGGGACGATTCACCCCTCCACTTT. This sequence encodes CASSPWDDSPLHF.

This clonotype was seen a few times. The chain links TRBV20-1 to TRBJ1-3; D uncertain. This CDR3 comprises 15 residues. Germline assignment: CDR1 DFQATT and CDR2 SNEGSKA (reference sequence). V was clipped by 4 bases and J by 0 bases, with 13 bases between them. The CDR3 reads CSAKQQTSSGNTIYF. Written as DNA, the CDR3 is TGCAGTGCTAAGCAACAGACCAGCTCTGGAAACACCATATATTTT.

This clonotype has a count of ten or more. The rearrangement links TRBV7-2 to TRBJ1-2; TRBD1 matches 9 bases. Germline V gives CDR1 SGHTA, CDR2 FQGNSA. Trimming cost V 5 bases and J 2 bases; bases outside gene matches: 12. The CDR3 is made up of 17 amino acids. CDR3 sequence: CASSQNRDRVRNYGYTF. CDR3 nucleotide sequence: TGTGCCAGCAGCCAGAACCGGGACAGGGTGAGGAACTATGGCTACACCTTC.